This T cell receptor (beta chain) was observed in a study of cytomegalovirus exposure and HLA in healthy donors. Whole-study results and caveats: With later analysis, a missense DCLRE1C variant became linked to TCR beta V- and J-gene trimming. Associated with cytomegalovirus, according to the listing, were 150 to 200 TCR beta chains.

On this clone itself: Its cognate antigen is unknown.

PCR was performed using 60 Vbeta and 13 Jbeta primers. Some clones are missing from TCRdb's copy, which holds only in-frame ones; the method was immunoSEQ multiplex PCR. The sample shows 120,000 or so clones, roughly 78% of them seen only once. The ends were cut back, 7 bases at V and 6 bases at J, with 18 bases in the middle. CDR3 length: 15 residues. Per germline, CDR1 MNHNS and CDR2 SASEGT. The chain joins TRBV6-1 to TRBJ1-4, with TRBD1 as a possible D gene (6 bases). This TCR was recovered from a woman between 40 and 55 years old in good health and CMV-seronegative. The sequencing sample was made of PBMCs. In nucleotides, the CDR3 is TGTGCCAGCACCCAAAGGGGGGGTTTTGATGAAAAACTGTTTTTT. Its translation is CASTQRGGFDEKLFF.